This T cell receptor beta chain derives from a study of blood T cells in healthy people across ages. Primed by a sample-barcoded 5' primer and a J-beta primer mix, a second PCR proceeded for roughly 6 to 12 cycles. TCRdb redid the calling of the 5' RACE reads with MiXCR, one entry per CDR3 protein. The repertoire includes some 1.5 million distinct CDR3 sequences, 35% to 45% of them detected once, and under 5% sits in the top ten. Points from the study as a whole: Versus aged donors, long-lived donors had higher diversity and more naive CD4+ cells.

A remark on this clonotype: The antigen remains unidentified.

Every donor gave 8.5 to 10 milliliters of peripheral blood. This clonotype was obtained from a woman between 18 and 29 years old in good health. Sample: blood.

CDR3 in amino acids: CASSSSTGLSSYEQYF. As DNA, the CDR3 is TGTGCCAGCAGCAGCTCGACAGGGCTTAGCTCCTACGAGCAGTACTTC. The rearrangement links TRBV7-9 to TRBJ2-7; 7 bases match TRBD1. Unmatched junction bases numbered 10, after V lost 5 bases and J lost 0 bases. CDR1 SEHNR and CDR2 FQNEAQ come from the germline V gene (reference sequence). The CDR3 sequence is 16 residues long.